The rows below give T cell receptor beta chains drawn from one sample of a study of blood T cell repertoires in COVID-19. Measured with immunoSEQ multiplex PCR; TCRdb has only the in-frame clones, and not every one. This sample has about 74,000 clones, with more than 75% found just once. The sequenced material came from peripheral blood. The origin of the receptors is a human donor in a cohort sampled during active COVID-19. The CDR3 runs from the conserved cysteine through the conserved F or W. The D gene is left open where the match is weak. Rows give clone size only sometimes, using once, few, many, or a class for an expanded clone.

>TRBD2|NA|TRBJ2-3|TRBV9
TGTGCCAGCAGCGTAGATTCTAGCGGAAACACAGATACGCAGTATTTT
CASSVDSSGNTDTQYF
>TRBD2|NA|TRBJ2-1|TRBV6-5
TGTGCCACCACTAGCGGGAGGCTCTCCTACAATGAGCAGTTCTTC
CATTSGRLSYNEQFF
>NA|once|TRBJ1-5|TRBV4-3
TGCGCCAGCAGCCAAGATCCCCAGGGGAGCACCAATCAGCCCCAGCATTTT
CASSQDPQGSTNQPQHF
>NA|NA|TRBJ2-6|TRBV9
TGTGCCAGCAGCGCCGACTCGAGCTCTGGGGCCAACGTCCTGACTTTC
CASSADSSSGANVLTF
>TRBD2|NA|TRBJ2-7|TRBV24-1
TGTGCCACCAGTGACCACACTAGCGGGAGCTCCTACGAGCAGTACTTC
CATSDHTSGSSYEQYF
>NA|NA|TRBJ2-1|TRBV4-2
TGTGCCAGCAGCCAAGATCCCACCCCGGGGTACAATGAGCAGTTCTTC
CASSQDPTPGYNEQFF
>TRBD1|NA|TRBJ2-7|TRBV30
TGTGCCTGGAGCGGGACAGGCTACGAGCAGTACTTC
CAWSGTGYEQYF
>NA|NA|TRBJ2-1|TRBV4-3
TGCGCCAGCAGCCAAGATCGCGGTTTCGGCGGAACCTACAATGAGCAGTTCTTC
CASSQDRGFGGTYNEQFF
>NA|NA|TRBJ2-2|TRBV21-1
TGTGCCAGCAGCAAAGGGGGAGGGGTGCCCGGGGAGCTGTTTTTT
CASSKGGGVPGELFF
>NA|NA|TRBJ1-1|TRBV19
TGTGCCAGTAGGGGGGGAACTAACACTGAAGCTTTCTTT
CASRGGTNTEAFF
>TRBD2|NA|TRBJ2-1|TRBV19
TGTGCCAGTAGTCCGGGACTAGCGGGAGCCCCCTGGCAGTTCTTC
CASSPGLAGAPWQFF
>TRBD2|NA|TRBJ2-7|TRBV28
TGTGCCAGCAGTAACCCTTGGACTAGCGTTCCCTACGAGCAGTACTTC
CASSNPWTSVPYEQYF
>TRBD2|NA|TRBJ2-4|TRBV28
TGTGCCAGCGGCTCCCCGGGGGGGGTTAAAAACATTCAGTACTTC
CASGSPGGVKNIQYF
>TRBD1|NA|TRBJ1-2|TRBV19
TGTGCCAGTAGTATTCCCCGGACAGGGAGGGATGGCTACACCTTC
CASSIPRTGRDGYTF
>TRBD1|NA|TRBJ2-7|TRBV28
TGTGCCAGCAGATTATCCGGGGACAGGGTTACCTACGAGCAGTACTTC
CASRLSGDRVTYEQYF
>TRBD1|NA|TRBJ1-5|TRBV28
TGTGCCAGCAGACCTACAGGGGGATGGAGCAATCAGCCCCAGCATTTT
CASRPTGGWSNQPQHF
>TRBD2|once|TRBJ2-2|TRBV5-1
TGCGCCAGCAGCTTGGGGCTTTTAGCGGGATTACAGACCGGGGAGCTGTTTTTT
CASSLGLLAGLQTGELFF
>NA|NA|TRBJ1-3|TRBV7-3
TGTGCCAGCAGCTTAATCGGGGGGGCGCAGGGCACCATATATTTT
CASSLIGGAQGTIYF
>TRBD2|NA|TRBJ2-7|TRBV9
TGTGCCAGCAGCCAACTACCGACTAGCGGGAGGGCCGAGCAGTACTTC
CASSQLPTSGRAEQYF
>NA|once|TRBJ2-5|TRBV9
TGTGCCAGCAGCCCGGGGCTTGGGGGCGGAGAGACCCAGTACTTC
CASSPGLGGGETQYF
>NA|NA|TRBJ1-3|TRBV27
TGTGCCAGCAGTTTACAGGGAACCGGAAACACCATATATTTT
CASSLQGTGNTIYF
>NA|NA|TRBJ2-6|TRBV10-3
TGTGCCATCAGTGGACAGTTGTCTGGGGCCAACGTCCTGACTTTC
CAISGQLSGANVLTF
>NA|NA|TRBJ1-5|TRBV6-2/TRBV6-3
TGTGCCAGCAGTCGCGGGGACGGGAATCAGCCCCAGCATTTT
CASSRGDGNQPQHF
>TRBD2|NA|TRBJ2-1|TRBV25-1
TGTGCCAGCAGTGGGGGTTGGGGGGGGAATGAGCAGTTCTTC
CASSGGWGGNEQFF
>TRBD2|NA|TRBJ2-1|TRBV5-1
TGCGCCAGCAGCTTGGCTAGCGGGAGCTCCTACAATGAGCAGTTCTTC
CASSLASGSSYNEQFF
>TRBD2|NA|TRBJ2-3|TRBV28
TGTGCCAGCAGCCGACTAGCGGGCACAGATACGCAGTATTTT
CASSRLAGTDTQYF
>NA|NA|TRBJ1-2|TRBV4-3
TGCGCCAGCAGCCTTGGCGGGGGCTCTGGCTACACCTTC
CASSLGGGSGYTF
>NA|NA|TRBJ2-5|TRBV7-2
TGTGCCAGCAGCTTCCCCAGCCAAGAGACCCAGTACTTC
CASSFPSQETQYF
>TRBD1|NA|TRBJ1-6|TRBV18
TGTGCCAGCTCACCGTCGCAGGGGGATTCACCCCTCCACTTT
CASSPSQGDSPLHF
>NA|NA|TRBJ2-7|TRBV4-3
TGCGCCAGCAGCCAAGATATAGCGGAGATCTACGAGCAGTACTTC
CASSQDIAEIYEQYF
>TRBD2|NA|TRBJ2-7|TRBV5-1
TGCGCCAGCAGCCTGGAAACCCCCGGGACTAGCGAGCAGTACTTC
CASSLETPGTSEQYF
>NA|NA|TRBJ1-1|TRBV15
TGTGCCACCGGGGGAGGGAACACTGAAGCTTTCTTT
CATGGGNTEAFF
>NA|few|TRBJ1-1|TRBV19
TGTGCCAGTAGTATTGCGGGGGGAACTGAAGCTTTCTTT
CASSIAGGTEAFF
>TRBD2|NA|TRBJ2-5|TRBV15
TGTGCCACCAGCAGAGATAGCGGGAGGACCCAGTACTTC
CATSRDSGRTQYF
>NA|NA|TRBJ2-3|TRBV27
TGTGCCAGCAGTTCCCGGTTTACAGATACGCAGTATTTT
CASSSRFTDTQYF
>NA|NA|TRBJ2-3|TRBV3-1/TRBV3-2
TGTGCCAGCAGCCAGCAGTGGGGAGACACAGATACGCAGTATTTT
CASSQQWGDTDTQYF
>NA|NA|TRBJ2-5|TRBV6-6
TGTGCCAGCAGTTACGAGGCAGGGTACCAAGAGACCCAGTACTTC
CASSYEAGYQETQYF
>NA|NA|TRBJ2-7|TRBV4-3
TGCGCCAGCAGCCGACTGGACACGCATGACGAGCAGTACTTC
CASSRLDTHDEQYF
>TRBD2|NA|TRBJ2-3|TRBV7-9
TGTGCCAGCACCGATAGCGGGAGGGTCCATACGCAGTATTTT
CASTDSGRVHTQYF
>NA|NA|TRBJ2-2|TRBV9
TGTGCCAGCAGCGCTCTCACCGGGGAGCTGTTTTTT
CASSALTGELFF
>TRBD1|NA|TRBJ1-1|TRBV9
TGTGCCAGCAGCGGTCATACGAGTGACAGGGGGGAAGCTTTCTTT
CASSGHTSDRGEAFF
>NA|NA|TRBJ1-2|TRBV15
TGTGCCACCAGCAGAGATTCGGAGAGATCTCGCTATGGCTACACCTTC
CATSRDSERSRYGYTF
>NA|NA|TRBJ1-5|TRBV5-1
TGCGCCAGCAGCTACGAGGGACTAAATCAGCCCCAGCATTTT
CASSYEGLNQPQHF
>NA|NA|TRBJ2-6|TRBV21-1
TGTGCCAGCAGCAAAGCGCTGGCGACATCCTACTCTGGGGCCAACGTCCTGACTTTC
CASSKALATSYSGANVLTF
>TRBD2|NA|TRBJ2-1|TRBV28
TGTGCCAGCAGTTTTGGTAGCGGGAGCCACAATGAGCAGTTCTTC
CASSFGSGSHNEQFF
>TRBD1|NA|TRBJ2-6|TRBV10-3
TGTGCCATCAGTAACTGGCAGGGGGCTTCAGGGGCCAACGTCCTGACTTTC
CAISNWQGASGANVLTF
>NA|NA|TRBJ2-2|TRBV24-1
TGTGCCACCAGCACAGTCACCGGGGAGCTGTTTTTT
CATSTVTGELFF
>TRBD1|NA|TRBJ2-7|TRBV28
TGTGCCAGCAGTTCCCGGACAGGGGTTCGCGAGCAGTACTTC
CASSSRTGVREQYF
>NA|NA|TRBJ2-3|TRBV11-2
TGTGCCAGCAGCTTAGAATCCGGAGGCACAGATACGCAGTATTTT
CASSLESGGTDTQYF
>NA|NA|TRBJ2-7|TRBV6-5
TGTGCCAGCAGACAGGAACTCTACGAGCAGTACTTC
CASRQELYEQYF
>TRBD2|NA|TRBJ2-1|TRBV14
TGTGCCAGCAGCCAATGGCTAGCGGGGGGCAATGAGCAGTTCTTC
CASSQWLAGGNEQFF
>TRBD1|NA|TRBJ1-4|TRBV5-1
TGCGCCAGCAGCTTGGGGACAGGTGGTGAAAAACTGTTTTTT
CASSLGTGGEKLFF
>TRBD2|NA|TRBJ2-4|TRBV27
TGTGCCAGCAGCCGGGGAGGGCCGTCCAAAAACATTCAGTACTTC
CASSRGGPSKNIQYF